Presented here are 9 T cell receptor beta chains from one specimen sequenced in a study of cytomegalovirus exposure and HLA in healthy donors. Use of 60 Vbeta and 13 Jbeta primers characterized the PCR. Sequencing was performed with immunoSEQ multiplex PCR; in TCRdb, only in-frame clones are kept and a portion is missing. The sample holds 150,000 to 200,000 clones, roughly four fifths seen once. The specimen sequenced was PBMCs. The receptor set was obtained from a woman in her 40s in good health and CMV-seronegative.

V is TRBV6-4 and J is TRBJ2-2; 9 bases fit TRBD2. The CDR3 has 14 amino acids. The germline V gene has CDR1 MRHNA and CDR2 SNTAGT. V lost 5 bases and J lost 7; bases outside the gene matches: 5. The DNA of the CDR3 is TGTGCCAGCAGTAGGACTAGCGAGGGCGGGGAGCTGTTTTTT. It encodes CASSRTSEGGELFF.

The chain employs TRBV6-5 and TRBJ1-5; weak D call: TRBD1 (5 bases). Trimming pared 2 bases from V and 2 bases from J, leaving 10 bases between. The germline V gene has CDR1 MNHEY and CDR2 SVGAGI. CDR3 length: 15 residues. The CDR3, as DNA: TGTGCCAGCAGTTACGGGGCGAATGGCAATCAGCCCCAGCATTTT. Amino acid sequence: CASSYGANGNQPQHF.

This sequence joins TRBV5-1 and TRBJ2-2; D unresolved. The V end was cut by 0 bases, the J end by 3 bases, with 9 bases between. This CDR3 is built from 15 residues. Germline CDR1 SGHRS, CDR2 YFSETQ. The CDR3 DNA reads TGCGCCAGCAGCTTGGTTAATTCGGACACCGGGGAGCTGTTTTTT. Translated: CASSLVNSDTGELFF.

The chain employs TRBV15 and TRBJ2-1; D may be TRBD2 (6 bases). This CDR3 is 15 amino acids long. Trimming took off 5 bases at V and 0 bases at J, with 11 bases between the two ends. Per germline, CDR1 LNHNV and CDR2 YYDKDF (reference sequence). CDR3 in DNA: TGTGCCACCAGCGGATCGACTAGCTCCTACAATGAGCAGTTCTTC. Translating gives CATSGSTSSYNEQFF.

Written as DNA, the CDR3 is TGCGCCAGCAGCTTGGCCAGAGGGACTAGTGAAGCGACCCAGTACTTC. It yields the protein CASSLARGTSEATQYF. The chain links TRBV5-1 to TRBJ2-5; 8 bases agree with TRBD2. The CDR3 covers 16 residues. The J segment lost 7 bases and the V segment lost 0 bases, leaving 11 bases of the junction unmatched. Germline assignment: CDR1 SGHRS and CDR2 YFSETQ.

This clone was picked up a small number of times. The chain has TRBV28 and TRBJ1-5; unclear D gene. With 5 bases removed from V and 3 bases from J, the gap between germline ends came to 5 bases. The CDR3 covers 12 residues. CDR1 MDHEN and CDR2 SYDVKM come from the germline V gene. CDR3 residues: CASSQLNQPQHF. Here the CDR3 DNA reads TGTGCCAGCAGTCAACTCAATCAGCCCCAGCATTTT.

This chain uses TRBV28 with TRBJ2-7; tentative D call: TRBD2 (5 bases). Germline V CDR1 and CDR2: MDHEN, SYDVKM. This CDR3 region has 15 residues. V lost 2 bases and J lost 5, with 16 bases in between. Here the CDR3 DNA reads TGTGCCAGCAGTTTAGGCGGAGGTCTGAGGGACGAGCAGTACTTC. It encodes CASSLGGGLRDEQYF.

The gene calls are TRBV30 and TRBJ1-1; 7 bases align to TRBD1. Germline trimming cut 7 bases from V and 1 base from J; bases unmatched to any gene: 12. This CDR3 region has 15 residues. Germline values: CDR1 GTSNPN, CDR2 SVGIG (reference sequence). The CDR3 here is CALVLWGQKNTEAFF. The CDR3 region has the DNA TGTGCCTTAGTCCTGTGGGGACAGAAGAACACTGAAGCTTTCTTT.

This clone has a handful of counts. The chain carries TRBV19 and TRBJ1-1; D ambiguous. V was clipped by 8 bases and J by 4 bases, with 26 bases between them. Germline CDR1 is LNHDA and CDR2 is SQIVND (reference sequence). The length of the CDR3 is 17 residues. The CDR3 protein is CASSPPGYSGLGTEAFF. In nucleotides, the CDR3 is TGTGCCAGTTCCCCTCCAGGCTATTCGGGGTTAGGCACTGAAGCTTTCTTT.